This paragraph covers one T cell receptor (beta chain) sequence. Its cognate antigen is unknown. The study isolated at least 6 million PBMCs from each sample. A second about 6 to 11 cycle PCR used barcoded and J-beta primers. Via MiXCR, TCRdb re-called the 5' RACE reads, giving one row per CDR3 protein. The table lists 700,000 to 850,000 distinct CDR3 sequences, around half of them singletons. This entry is derived from a study of blood T cells in healthy people across ages. Findings of the study overall: Both higher diversity and more naive CD4+ cells marked long-lived donors when set against aged donors.

The CDR3 covers 14 residues. The germline V and J ends were trimmed by 10 bases and 5 bases, with 21 bases remaining between them. The germline gives CDR1 MNHNY, CDR2 SVGAGI (reference sequence). Sequencing used blood. The chain combines TRBV6-6 with TRBJ2-7, with D perhaps matching TRBD2 (5 bases). This TCR came from a man older than 75 in good health. For the CDR3, the DNA is TGTGCCACCGGAGATATATGGGCGGAGGACGAGCAGTACTTC. It translates to CATGDIWAEDEQYF.